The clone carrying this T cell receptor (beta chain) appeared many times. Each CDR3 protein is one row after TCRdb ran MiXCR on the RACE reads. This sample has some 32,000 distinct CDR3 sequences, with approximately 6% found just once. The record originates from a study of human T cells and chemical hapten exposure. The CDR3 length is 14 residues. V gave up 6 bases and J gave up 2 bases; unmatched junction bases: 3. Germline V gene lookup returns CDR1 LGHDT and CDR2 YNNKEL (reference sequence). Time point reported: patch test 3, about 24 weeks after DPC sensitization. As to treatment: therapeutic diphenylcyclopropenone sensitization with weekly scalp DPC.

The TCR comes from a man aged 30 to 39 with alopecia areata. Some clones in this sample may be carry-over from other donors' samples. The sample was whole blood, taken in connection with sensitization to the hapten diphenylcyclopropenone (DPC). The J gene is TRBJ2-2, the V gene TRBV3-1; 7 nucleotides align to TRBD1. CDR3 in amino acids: CASRRDSNTGELFF. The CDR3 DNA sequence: TGTGCCAGCAGACGGGACAGCAACACCGGGGAGCTGTTTTTT. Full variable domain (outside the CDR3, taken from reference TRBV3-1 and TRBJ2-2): DTAVSQTPKYLVTQMGNDKSIKCEQNLGHDTMYWYKQDSKKFLKIMFSYNNKELIINETVPNRFSPKSPDKAHLNLHINSLELGDSAVYFCASRRDSNTGELFFGEGSRLTVL.